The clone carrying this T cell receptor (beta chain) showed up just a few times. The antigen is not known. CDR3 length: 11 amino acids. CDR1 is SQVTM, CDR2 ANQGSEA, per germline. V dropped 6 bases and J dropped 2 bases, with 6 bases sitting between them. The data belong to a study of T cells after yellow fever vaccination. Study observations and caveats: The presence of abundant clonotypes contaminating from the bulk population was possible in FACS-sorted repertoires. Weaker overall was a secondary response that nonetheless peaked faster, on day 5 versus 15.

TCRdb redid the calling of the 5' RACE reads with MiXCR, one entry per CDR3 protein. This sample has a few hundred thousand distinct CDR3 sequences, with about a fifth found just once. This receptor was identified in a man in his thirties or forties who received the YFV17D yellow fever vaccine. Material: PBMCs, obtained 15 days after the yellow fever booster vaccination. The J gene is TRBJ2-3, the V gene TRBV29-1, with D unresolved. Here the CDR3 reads CSVHNTDTQYF. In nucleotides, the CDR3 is TGCAGCGTCCATAACACAGATACGCAGTATTTT.